The TCR beta chain described here comes from a study of CD8 T cells in Susac syndrome. The multiple sclerosis controls were treatment-naive patients affected by stable or active relapsing-remitting disease. Negative isolation yielded the CD8+ and CD4+ T cells, while FACS enriched the TEMRA cells. CDR1 and CDR2 from the germline V gene are MNHNY and SVGAGI (reference sequence). This CDR3 is 15 amino acids long. The V and J ends lost 7 bases and 2 bases respectively, with 16 bases between them. RNA was extracted with the RNeasy kit, and a quantity of about 0.45 to 1 ug was reverse transcribed using random hexamers. The amplification used immunoSEQ multiplex PCR on TCR beta CDR3; it spanned 54 Vbeta and 13 Jbeta. TCRdb passed the immunoSEQ multiplex PCR reads through MiXCR, listing each CDR3 protein once. The sample holds fewer than 300,000 distinct CDR3 sequences, around 84% seen once.

The V call is TRBV6-6, the J call TRBJ2-3; D is possibly TRBD2 (7 bases). The TCR sequence derives from a human donor with multiple sclerosis. Specimen: CD8+ T cells from PBMCs. The CDR3, as DNA: TGTGCCAGCACCCCTCGGGGGGCCCCCACAGATACGCAGTATTTT. It yields the protein CASTPRGAPTDTQYF.